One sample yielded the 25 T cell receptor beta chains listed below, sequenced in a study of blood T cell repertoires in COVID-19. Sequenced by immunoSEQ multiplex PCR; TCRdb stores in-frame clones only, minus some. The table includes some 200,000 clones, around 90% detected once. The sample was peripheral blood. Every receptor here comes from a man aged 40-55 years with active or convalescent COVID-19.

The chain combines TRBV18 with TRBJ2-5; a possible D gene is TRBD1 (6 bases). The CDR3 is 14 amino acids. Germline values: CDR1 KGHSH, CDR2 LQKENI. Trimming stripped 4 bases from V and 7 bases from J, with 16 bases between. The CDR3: CASSRVGATGTQYF. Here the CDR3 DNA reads TGTGCCAGCTCACGGGTCGGGGCGACAGGGACCCAGTACTTC.

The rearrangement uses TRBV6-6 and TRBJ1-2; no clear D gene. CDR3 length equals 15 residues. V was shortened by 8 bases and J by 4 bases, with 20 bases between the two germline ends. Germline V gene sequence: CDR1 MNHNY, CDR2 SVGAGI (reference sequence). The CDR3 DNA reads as TGTGCCAGCCGTCCGAGGCGCGAATCTGGCTATGGCTACACCTTC. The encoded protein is CASRPRRESGYGYTF.

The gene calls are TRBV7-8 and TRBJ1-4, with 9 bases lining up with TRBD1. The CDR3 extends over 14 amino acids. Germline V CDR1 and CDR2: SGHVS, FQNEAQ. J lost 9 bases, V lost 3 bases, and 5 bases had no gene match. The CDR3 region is CASSFPGQGKKLFF. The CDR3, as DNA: TGTGCCAGCAGCTTCCCAGGACAGGGGAAAAAACTGTTTTTT.

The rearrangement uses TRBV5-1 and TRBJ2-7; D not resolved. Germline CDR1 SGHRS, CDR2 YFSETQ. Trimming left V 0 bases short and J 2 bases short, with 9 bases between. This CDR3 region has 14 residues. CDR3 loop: CASSLDPETYEQYF. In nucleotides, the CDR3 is TGCGCCAGCAGCTTGGATCCCGAGACCTACGAGCAGTACTTC.

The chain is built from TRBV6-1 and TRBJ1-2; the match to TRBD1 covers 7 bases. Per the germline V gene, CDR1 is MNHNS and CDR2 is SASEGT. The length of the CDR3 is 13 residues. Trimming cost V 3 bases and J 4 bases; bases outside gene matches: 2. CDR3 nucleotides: TGTGCCAGCAGTGAGACAGGGCCCTATGGCTACACCTTC. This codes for CASSETGPYGYTF.

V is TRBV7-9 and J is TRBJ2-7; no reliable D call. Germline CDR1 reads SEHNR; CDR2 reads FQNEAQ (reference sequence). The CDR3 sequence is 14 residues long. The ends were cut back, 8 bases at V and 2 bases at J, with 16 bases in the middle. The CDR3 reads CASGGAWVPYEQYF. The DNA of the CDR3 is TGTGCCAGCGGCGGCGCTTGGGTACCCTACGAGCAGTACTTC. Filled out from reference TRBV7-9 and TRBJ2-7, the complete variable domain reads DTGVSQNPRHKITKRGQNVTFRCDPISEHNRLYWYRQTLGQGPEFLTYFQNEAQLEKSRLLSDRFSAERPKGSFSTLEIQRTEQGDSAMYLCASGGAWVPYEQYFGPGTRLTVT.

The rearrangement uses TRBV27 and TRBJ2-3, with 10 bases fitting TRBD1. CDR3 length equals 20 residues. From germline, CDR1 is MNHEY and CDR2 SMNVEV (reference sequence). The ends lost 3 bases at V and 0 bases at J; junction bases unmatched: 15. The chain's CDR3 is CASSFQHGTGDYASTDTQYF. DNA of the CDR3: TGTGCCAGCAGTTTCCAACACGGGACAGGGGATTATGCTAGCACAGATACGCAGTATTTT.

The CDR3 region is CASSLRGTTNEKLFF. The CDR3, as DNA: TGCGCCAGCAGCTTAAGAGGTACAACTAATGAAAAACTGTTTTTT. The chain links TRBV5-1 to TRBJ1-4, with D hard to call. The germline V gene encodes CDR1 SGHRS and CDR2 YFSETQ. The V end was cut by 2 bases, the J end by 0 bases, with 8 bases between. This CDR3 region has 15 residues.

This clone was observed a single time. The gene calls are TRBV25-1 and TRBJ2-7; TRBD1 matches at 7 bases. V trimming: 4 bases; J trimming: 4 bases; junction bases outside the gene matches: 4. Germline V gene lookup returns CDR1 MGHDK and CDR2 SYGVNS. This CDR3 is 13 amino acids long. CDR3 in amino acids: CASSVTGNYEQYF. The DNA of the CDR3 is TGTGCCAGCAGTGTGACAGGGAATTACGAGCAGTACTTC.

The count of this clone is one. The CDR3 nucleotides read TGTGCCAGCAGTTACCGCCTGGGACAGAACACTGAAGCTTTCTTT. This sequence encodes CASSYRLGQNTEAFF. The chain couples TRBV6-2 or TRBV6-3 to TRBJ1-1, with a weak D call TRBD1 (6 bases). This CDR3 has 15 residues. Germline values: CDR1 MNHEY, CDR2 SVGEGT. V was shortened by 2 bases and J by 1 base, with 11 bases between the two germline ends.

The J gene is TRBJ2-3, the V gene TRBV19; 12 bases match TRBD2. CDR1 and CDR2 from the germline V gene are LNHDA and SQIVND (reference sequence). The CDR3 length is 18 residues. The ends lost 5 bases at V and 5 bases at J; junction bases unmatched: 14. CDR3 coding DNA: TGTGCCAGTAGTTCGGGTTCTCTAGCGGGAGGGTATAAAGATACGCAGTATTTT. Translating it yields CASSSGSLAGGYKDTQYF. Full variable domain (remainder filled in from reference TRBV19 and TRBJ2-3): DGGITQSPKYLFRKEGQNVTLSCEQNLNHDAMYWYRQDPGQGLRLIYYSQIVNDFQKGDIAEGYSVSREKKESFPLTVTSAQKNPTAFYLCASSSGSLAGGYKDTQYFGPGTRLTVL.

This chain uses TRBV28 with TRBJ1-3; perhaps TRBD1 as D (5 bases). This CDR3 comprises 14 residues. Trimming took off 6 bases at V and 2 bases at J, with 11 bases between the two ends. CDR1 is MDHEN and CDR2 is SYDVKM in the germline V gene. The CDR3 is CASRTQAAGNTIYF. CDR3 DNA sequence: TGTGCCAGCAGGACACAGGCCGCTGGAAACACCATATATTTT.

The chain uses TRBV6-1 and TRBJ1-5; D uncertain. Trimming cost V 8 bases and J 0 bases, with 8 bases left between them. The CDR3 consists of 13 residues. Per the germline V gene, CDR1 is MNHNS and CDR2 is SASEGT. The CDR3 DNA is TGTGCCAGCGAGGGTGATAGCAATCAGCCCCAGCATTTT. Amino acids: CASEGDSNQPQHF.

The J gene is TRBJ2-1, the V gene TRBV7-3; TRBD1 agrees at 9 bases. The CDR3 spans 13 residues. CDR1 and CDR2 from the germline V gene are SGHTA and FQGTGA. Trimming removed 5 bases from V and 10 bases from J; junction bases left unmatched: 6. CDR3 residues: CASSMGTGLEQFF. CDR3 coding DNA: TGTGCCAGCAGCATGGGGACAGGGTTGGAGCAGTTCTTC. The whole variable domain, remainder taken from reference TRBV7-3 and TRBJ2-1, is GAGVSQTPSNKVTEKGKYVELRCDPISGHTALYWYRQSLGQGPEFLIYFQGTGAADDSGLPNDRFFAVRPEGSVSTLKIQRTERGDSAVYLCASSMGTGLEQFFGPGTRLTVL.

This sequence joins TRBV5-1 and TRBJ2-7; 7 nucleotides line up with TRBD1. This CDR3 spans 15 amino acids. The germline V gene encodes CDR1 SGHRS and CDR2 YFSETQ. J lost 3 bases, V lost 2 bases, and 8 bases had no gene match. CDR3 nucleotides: TGCGCCAGCAGCTTTTCTAACACAGGGGACTACGAGCAGTACTTC. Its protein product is CASSFSNTGDYEQYF.

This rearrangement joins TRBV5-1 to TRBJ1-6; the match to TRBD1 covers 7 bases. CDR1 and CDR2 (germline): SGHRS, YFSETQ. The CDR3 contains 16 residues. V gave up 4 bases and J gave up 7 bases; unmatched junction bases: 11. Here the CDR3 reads CASSPIGGTVNSPLHF. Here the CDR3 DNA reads TGCGCCAGCAGCCCGATTGGTGGGACAGTAAATTCACCCCTCCACTTT.

For the CDR3, the DNA is TGTGCCAGCAGCTTAAAGGGGGCGAGTGGCTACACCTTC. Amino acid sequence: CASSLKGASGYTF. The chain uses TRBV11-2 and TRBJ1-2; 7 bases match TRBD1. Germline V gives CDR1 SGHAT, CDR2 FQNNGV. The CDR3 has 13 amino acids. The J segment lost 7 bases and the V segment lost 2 bases, leaving 4 bases of the junction unmatched.

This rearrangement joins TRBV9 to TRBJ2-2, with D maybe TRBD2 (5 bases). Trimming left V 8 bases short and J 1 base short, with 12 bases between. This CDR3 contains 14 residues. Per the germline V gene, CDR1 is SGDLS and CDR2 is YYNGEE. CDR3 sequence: CASTARVNTGELFF. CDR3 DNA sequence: TGTGCCAGTACCGCGCGGGTGAACACCGGGGAGCTGTTTTTT. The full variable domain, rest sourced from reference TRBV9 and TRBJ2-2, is DSGVTQTPKHLITATGQRVTLRCSPRSGDLSVYWYQQSLDQGLQFLIQYYNGEERAKGNILERFSAQQFPDLHSELNLSSLELGDSALYFCASTARVNTGELFFGEGSRLTVL.

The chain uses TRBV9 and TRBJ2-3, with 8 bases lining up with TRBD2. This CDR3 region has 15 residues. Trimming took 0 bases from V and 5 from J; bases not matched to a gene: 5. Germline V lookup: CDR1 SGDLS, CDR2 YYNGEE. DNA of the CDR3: TGTGCCAGCAGCGTAGACGGGGGGGCAAAAGATACGCAGTATTTT. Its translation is CASSVDGGAKDTQYF.

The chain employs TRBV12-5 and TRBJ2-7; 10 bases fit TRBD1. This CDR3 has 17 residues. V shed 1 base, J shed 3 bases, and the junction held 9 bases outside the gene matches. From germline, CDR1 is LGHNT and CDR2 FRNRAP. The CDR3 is CASGLGVGTGVLYEQYF. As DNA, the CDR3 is TGTGCTAGTGGTTTGGGGGTCGGGACAGGGGTTCTCTACGAGCAGTACTTC.

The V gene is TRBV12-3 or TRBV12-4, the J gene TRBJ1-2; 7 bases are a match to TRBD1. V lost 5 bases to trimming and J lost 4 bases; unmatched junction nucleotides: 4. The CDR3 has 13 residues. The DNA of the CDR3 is TGTGCCAGCAGTGTGGGACAGTTCTATGGCTACACCTTC. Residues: CASSVGQFYGYTF.

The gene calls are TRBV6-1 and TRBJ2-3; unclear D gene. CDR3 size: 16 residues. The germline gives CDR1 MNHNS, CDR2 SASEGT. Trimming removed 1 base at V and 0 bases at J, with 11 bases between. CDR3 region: CASSEGLTASTDTQYF. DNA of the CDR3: TGTGCCAGCAGTGAAGGTTTAACAGCCAGCACAGATACGCAGTATTTT.

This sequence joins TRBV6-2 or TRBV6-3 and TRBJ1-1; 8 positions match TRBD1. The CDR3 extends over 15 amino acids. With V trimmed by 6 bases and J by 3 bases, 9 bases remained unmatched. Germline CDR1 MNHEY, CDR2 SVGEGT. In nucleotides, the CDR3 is TGTGCCAGCAGCCGAGAGGACAGGGCTGACACTGAAGCTTTCTTT. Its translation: CASSREDRADTEAFF.

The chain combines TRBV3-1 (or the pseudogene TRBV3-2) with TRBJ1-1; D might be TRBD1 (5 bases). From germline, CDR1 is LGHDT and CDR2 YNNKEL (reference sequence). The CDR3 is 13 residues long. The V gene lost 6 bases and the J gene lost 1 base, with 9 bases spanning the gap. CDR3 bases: TGTGCCAGCAGTGAAAGGGGGAACACTGAAGCTTTCTTT. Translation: CASSERGNTEAFF.

The CDR3 protein is CAWSVRSVGEDFSWTGELFF. The CDR3 DNA follows: TGTGCCTGGAGTGTACGATCGGTAGGGGAGGATTTTTCGTGGACCGGGGAGCTGTTTTTT. The chain couples TRBV30 to TRBJ2-2; a weak D match, TRBD2 (6 bases). V lost 0 bases to trimming and J lost 5 bases, with 28 bases between them. From germline, CDR1 is GTSNPN and CDR2 SVGIG (reference sequence). The CDR3 spans 20 residues.